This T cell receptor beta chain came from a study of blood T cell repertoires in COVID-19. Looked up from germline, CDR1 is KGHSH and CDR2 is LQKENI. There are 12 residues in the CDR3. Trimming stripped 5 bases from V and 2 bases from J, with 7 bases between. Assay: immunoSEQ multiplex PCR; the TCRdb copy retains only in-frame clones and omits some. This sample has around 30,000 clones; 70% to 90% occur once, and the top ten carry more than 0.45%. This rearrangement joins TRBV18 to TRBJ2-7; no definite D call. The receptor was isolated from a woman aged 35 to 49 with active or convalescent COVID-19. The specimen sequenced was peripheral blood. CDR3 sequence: CASSTETYEQYF. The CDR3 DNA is TGTGCCAGCTCAACGGAGACCTACGAGCAGTACTTC.